Below, one T cell receptor beta chain is given with its context. Antigen: not known. Both 60 Vbeta primers and 13 Jbeta primers went into the PCR. Per the original data handling: There were about 86 million unique TCR beta chains by a later count, and approximately 10 million of them were shared. Only in-frame clones appear in the TCRdb table, and some are missing; sequencing was by immunoSEQ multiplex PCR. V, J and clone size reflect that table, while D and trimming were determined from the DNA. The profile shows 100,000 or so clones, more than 75% of them singletons. The sample belongs to a study of cytomegalovirus exposure and HLA in healthy donors. Germline V gene data show CDR1 as MNHNS and CDR2 as SASEGT. V dropped 4 bases and J dropped 11 bases, with 21 bases sitting between them. There are 16 residues in the CDR3. Study-level findings and limits: Some V segments could not be told apart, so they were left out, TRBV6-2 and TRBV6-3 among them. Earlier analysis yielded a pattern in which most TCR beta V segments were productive about 90% or about 30% of the time.

The rearrangement links TRBV6-1 to TRBJ1-6; D uncertain. The sequenced sample consisted of PBMCs. The TCR originated in a woman in her forties or fifties in good health and CMV-seropositive. The CDR3 spells CASSVSPSGSGTPLHF. As DNA, the CDR3 is TGTGCCAGCAGTGTCTCTCCGAGCGGGAGTGGAACACCCCTCCACTTT.